The rows below give T cell receptor beta chains drawn from one sample of a study of cytomegalovirus exposure and HLA in healthy donors. The repertoire was sequenced with immunoSEQ multiplex PCR; TCRdb's copy has only in-frame clones and lacks some. The sample includes tens of thousands of clones, approximately 78% seen only once; the top ten take roughly 8%. The sample taken for sequencing was PBMCs. Source of these receptors: a man aged 18 to 35 in good health and CMV-seropositive. CDR3s include the opening cysteine and the closing phenylalanine or tryptophan. The D gene is left open where the match is weak. Clone sizes are given selectively: once, few, many, or a class where the clone is expanded.

j_call d_call clone_size v_call cdr3_nt cdr3_aa
TRBJ1-5 TRBD1 NA TRBV28 TGTGCCAGCAGGGGGACAGGGCATCAGCCCCAGCATTTT CASRGTGHQPQHF
TRBJ2-7 NA NA TRBV30 TGTGCCTGGAGTGCCAGGCCGGCCTACGAGCAGTACTTC CAWSARPAYEQYF
TRBJ2-3 NA NA TRBV5-1 TGCGCCAGCAGGGAGGAGTCAGATACGCAGTATTTT CASREESDTQYF
TRBJ2-7 TRBD1 NA TRBV6-1 TGTGCCAGCAGTGAAGCCAGGGGGCCCTTCTACGAGCAGTACTTC CASSEARGPFYEQYF
TRBJ1-5 NA NA TRBV11-2 TGTGCCAGCAGCAGCCAGGCAGATCAGCCCCAGCATTTT CASSSQADQPQHF
TRBJ1-6 NA NA TRBV30 TGTGCCTGGACCAGGGCTGAAAATTCACCCCTCCACTTT CAWTRAENSPLHF
TRBJ2-1 TRBD1 few TRBV6-5 TGTGCCAGCCAGGGACAGGGGAACAATGAGCAGTTCTTC CASQGQGNNEQFF
TRBJ1-1 NA NA TRBV5-1 TGCGCCAGCAGCTTGCAGGGGCGAGGGACTGAAGCTTTCTTT CASSLQGRGTEAFF
TRBJ2-7 TRBD1 NA TRBV4-1 TGCGCCAGCAGCCTGGACAGGGGCTACGAGCAGTACTTC CASSLDRGYEQYF
TRBJ1-1 NA NA TRBV6-1 TGTGCCAGCTCCCCGAGCGGAATGAACACTGAAGCTTTCTTT CASSPSGMNTEAFF
TRBJ2-5 NA NA TRBV7-9 TGTGCCAGCAGCTTAGGACGCGGGGCCCCACAAGAGACCCAGTACTTC CASSLGRGAPQETQYF
TRBJ2-7 TRBD1 NA TRBV6-6 TGTGCCAGCAGTTCCACCGGGACAGGGGGCGCCGAGCAGTACTTC CASSSTGTGGAEQYF
TRBJ2-7 NA NA TRBV28 TGTGCCAGCAGTTCAACAGGATACGAGCAGTACTTC CASSSTGYEQYF
TRBJ1-3 NA NA TRBV27 TGTGCCAGCCGATCGGGGGGGTCCTACTCTGGAAACACCATATATTTT CASRSGGSYSGNTIYF
TRBJ1-1 TRBD1 NA TRBV9 TGTGCCAGCAGCACAGGACAGGCGAACACTGAAGCTTTCTTT CASSTGQANTEAFF
TRBJ2-3 NA NA TRBV30 TGTGCCTGGAGTGTAGGGATACGGGGTACTGGCACAGATACGCAGTATTTT CAWSVGIRGTGTDTQYF
TRBJ2-7 TRBD2 once TRBV6-5 TGTGCCAGCAGTTACTCCGAACTAGCGGGAGCCCAACAGTACTTC CASSYSELAGAQQYF
TRBJ1-5 NA NA TRBV4-2 TGTGCCAGCAGCGCTATGTCGGGGGGGGGCAATCAGCCCCAGCATTTT CASSAMSGGGNQPQHF
TRBJ2-5 NA NA TRBV9 TGTGCCAGCAGCGTAACGGGAGCTGGGGAGACCCAGTACTTC CASSVTGAGETQYF
TRBJ1-2 NA NA TRBV30 TGTGCCTGGAGTGCAGGGGACTATGGCTACACCTTC CAWSAGDYGYTF
TRBJ2-3 NA NA TRBV6-1 TGTGCCAGCACAGGGGCGCGCGAGACAGATACGCAGTATTTT CASTGARETDTQYF
TRBJ2-7 TRBD2 NA TRBV6-6 TGTGCCAGCAGCTTACAGCGGGAGGGCCGCCACGAGCAGTACTTC CASSLQREGRHEQYF
TRBJ1-2 TRBD1 NA TRBV6-6 TGTGCCAGCACAATACAGGGGGAGGGCTACACCTTC CASTIQGEGYTF
TRBJ1-1 TRBD1 NA TRBV30 TGTGCCTGGAGCACCGGGACAGCCCGGGGCACTGAAGCTTTCTTT CAWSTGTARGTEAFF
TRBJ2-3 NA NA TRBV10-3 TGTGCCATCAGTGGGAGTGGGGGGGCATCGGCAGATACGCAGTATTTT CAISGSGGASADTQYF
TRBJ1-5 NA NA TRBV28 TGTGCCAGCAGTTTGATGGCAGGGGAGAATCAGCCCCAGCATTTT CASSLMAGENQPQHF
TRBJ1-2 NA few TRBV30 TGTGCCTGGAGTGTAAGACAGAACTATGGCTACACCTTC CAWSVRQNYGYTF
TRBJ1-3 NA NA TRBV2 TGTGCCAGCAGTGAAAGGGGGGGGTTCTCTGGAAACACCATATATTTT CASSERGGFSGNTIYF
TRBJ2-7 TRBD2 NA TRBV7-9 TGTGCCAGCAGCTTATACGCTAGCGGGAGTCTACAGTACTTC CASSLYASGSLQYF
TRBJ2-1 TRBD2 NA TRBV30 TGTGCCTGGAGTATTGGACTAGCGGGATTGGCTGAGCAGTTCTTC CAWSIGLAGLAEQFF
TRBJ2-1 NA once TRBV5-1 TGCGCCCGCTTATCGGGGGAGGATGAGCAGTTCTTC CARLSGEDEQFF
TRBJ2-7 TRBD2 NA TRBV2 TGTGCCAGCAGTGAAGCGCTTGGACTAGCGGGAGAGCGCGAGCAGTACTTC CASSEALGLAGEREQYF
TRBJ1-1 NA NA TRBV25-1 TGTGCCAGCAGTGAATATGGACACCCGAACACTGAAGCTTTCTTT CASSEYGHPNTEAFF
TRBJ1-4 NA NA TRBV6-5 TGTGCCAGCAGTCCAGCTAGTGGCAATGAAAAACTGTTTTTT CASSPASGNEKLFF
TRBJ1-1 NA NA TRBV5-4 TGTGCCAGCAGCTCTGGTGGGGGGGACGGCACTGAAGCTTTCTTT CASSSGGGDGTEAFF
TRBJ2-7 NA few TRBV4-2 TGTGCCAGCAGCGGCGACAGGCCCTACGAGCAGTACTTC CASSGDRPYEQYF